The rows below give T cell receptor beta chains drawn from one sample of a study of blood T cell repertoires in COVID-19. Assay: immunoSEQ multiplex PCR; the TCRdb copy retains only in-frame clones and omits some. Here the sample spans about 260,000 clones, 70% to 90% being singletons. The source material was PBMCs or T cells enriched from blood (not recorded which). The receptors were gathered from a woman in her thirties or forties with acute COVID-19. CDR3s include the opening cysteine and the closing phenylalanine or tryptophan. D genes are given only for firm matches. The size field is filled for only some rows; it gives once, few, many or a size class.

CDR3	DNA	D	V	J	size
CASRARQVTDTQYF	TGTGCCAGTAGGGCCCGTCAAGTCACAGATACGCAGTATTTT	NA	TRBV19	TRBJ2-3	NA
CASSSGTSGSLVHEQYF	TGCGCCAGCAGCTCGGGGACTAGCGGGAGCCTGGTTCACGAGCAGTACTTC	TRBD2	TRBV5-1	TRBJ2-7	NA
CASSFGTVSGNTIYF	TGTGCCAGCAGCTTTGGAACAGTCTCTGGAAACACCATATATTTT	NA	TRBV5-5	TRBJ1-3	once
CASRKFDLAGAADTQYF	TGCGCCAGCAGAAAATTCGATCTAGCGGGAGCCGCAGATACGCAGTATTTT	TRBD2	TRBV5-1	TRBJ2-3	NA
CASRDRGTEKLFF	TGTGCCAGCAGAGACAGGGGAACCGAAAAACTGTTTTTT	TRBD1	TRBV6-6	TRBJ1-4	many
CASQTGNTEAFF	TGTGCCAGCCAGACAGGGAACACTGAAGCTTTCTTT	NA	TRBV28	TRBJ1-1	NA
CASSLDHRYSGNTIYF	TGTGCCAGCAGCTTAGATCATAGATACTCTGGAAACACCATATATTTT	NA	TRBV11-3	TRBJ1-3	NA
CASSYQVAGRNSPLHF	TGTGCCAGCAGTTACCAAGTTGCAGGCAGAAATTCACCCCTCCACTTT	NA	TRBV6-2/TRBV6-3	TRBJ1-6	NA
CSASLGQGHQPQHF	TGCAGTGCTAGTTTGGGACAGGGGCATCAGCCCCAGCATTTT	TRBD1	TRBV20-1	TRBJ1-5	NA
CASTVSSYEQYF	TGTGCCAGCACCGTGAGCTCCTACGAGCAGTACTTC	NA	TRBV27	TRBJ2-7	NA
CASSLGLAGGPRDTQYF	TGTGCCAGCAGCTTAGGACTAGCGGGAGGGCCCCGTGATACGCAGTATTTT	TRBD2	TRBV7-9	TRBJ2-3	NA
CASSSSGNTGELFF	TGTGCCAGCAGTTCTAGCGGGAACACCGGGGAGCTGTTTTTT	TRBD2	TRBV6-4	TRBJ2-2	NA
CSVEAGGLGYTF	TGCAGCGTTGAAGCGGGGGGCCTGGGCTACACCTTC	NA	TRBV29-1	TRBJ1-2	NA
CASSRGPDYGYTF	TGTGCCAGCAGCCGCGGTCCCGACTATGGCTACACCTTC	NA	TRBV12-3/TRBV12-4	TRBJ1-2	NA
CASSPGQRTEAFF	TGTGCCAGCAGTCCCGGACAGCGCACCGAAGCTTTCTTT	NA	TRBV6-5	TRBJ1-1	NA
CAWIHWGTGTEAFF	TGTGCCTGGATCCATTGGGGGACAGGGACTGAAGCTTTCTTT	TRBD1	TRBV30	TRBJ1-1	NA
CASSYQGARRGANVLTF	TGCGCCAGCAGCTACCAGGGGGCGCGTAGGGGGGCCAACGTCCTGACTTTC	TRBD1	TRBV5-1	TRBJ2-6	NA
CASSLMTGHQETQYF	TGCGCCAGCAGCTTGATGACAGGGCACCAAGAGACCCAGTACTTC	TRBD1	TRBV5-1	TRBJ2-5	NA
CASSYRGHGEKLFF	TGTGCCAGCAGTTACAGGGGGCACGGGGAAAAACTGTTTTTT	TRBD1	TRBV27	TRBJ1-4	once
CASWTADYGYTF	TGTGCCAGCTGGACAGCCGACTATGGCTACACCTTC	NA	TRBV2	TRBJ1-2	NA
CAIRVDRDQPQHF	TGTGCCATCAGGGTGGACAGGGATCAGCCCCAGCATTTT	TRBD1	TRBV10-3	TRBJ1-5	NA
CASTPEAGSVTGELFF	TGTGCCAGCACCCCAGAAGCCGGGAGCGTCACCGGGGAGCTGTTTTTT	NA	TRBV2	TRBJ2-2	NA
CASSLRTTLAGRGDTQYF	TGTGCCAGCTCACTACGAACCACACTAGCGGGACGGGGAGATACGCAGTATTTT	TRBD2	TRBV18	TRBJ2-3	NA
CAWWRGRSGELFF	TGTGCCTGGTGGAGGGGGCGATCCGGGGAGCTGTTTTTT	NA	TRBV30	TRBJ2-2	NA
CASSQAIAPRTSGSYNEQFF	TGCGCCAGCAGCCAAGCGATTGCACCCAGAACTAGCGGGAGCTACAATGAGCAGTTCTTC	TRBD2	TRBV4-3	TRBJ2-1	NA
CASSVTGDPGELFF	TGTGCCAGTAGTGTAACAGGGGATCCCGGGGAGCTGTTTTTT	TRBD1	TRBV19	TRBJ2-2	NA
CATNSGNPYNEQFF	TGTGCCACCAATAGCGGGAACCCCTACAATGAGCAGTTCTTC	TRBD2	TRBV24-1	TRBJ2-1	few
CASSQGVANYGYTF	TGCGCCAGCAGCCAAGGAGTTGCTAACTATGGCTACACCTTC	NA	TRBV4-3	TRBJ1-2	NA
CASSPGQGYGYTF	TGTGCCAGTAGTCCTGGGCAGGGCTATGGCTACACCTTC	NA	TRBV19	TRBJ1-2	NA
CSVRGEGETQYF	TGCAGCGTCCGGGGGGAGGGAGAGACCCAGTACTTC	TRBD2	TRBV29-1	TRBJ2-5	once
CASNRQGNTEAFF	TGTGCCAGCAACCGACAGGGGAACACTGAAGCTTTCTTT	TRBD1	TRBV9	TRBJ1-1	NA
CASSPSGGVNTEAFF	TGTGCCAGCAGTCCCTCGGGGGGCGTGAACACTGAAGCTTTCTTT	NA	TRBV28	TRBJ1-1	NA
CASSIGQTANAGELFF	TGCGCCAGCAGCATAGGACAGACGGCAAACGCCGGGGAGCTGTTTTTT	NA	TRBV5-1	TRBJ2-2	NA
CASSQASGLVYNEQFF	TGCGCCAGCAGCCAAGCGTCGGGACTTGTCTACAATGAGCAGTTCTTC	NA	TRBV4-3	TRBJ2-1	NA
CASSLGGGGGNQPQHF	TGTGCCAGCAGCTTAGGAGGGGGGGGTGGCAATCAGCCCCAGCATTTT	NA	TRBV7-2	TRBJ1-5	NA
CAISSTGGGQPQHF	TGTGCCATCAGTAGTACAGGGGGAGGGCAGCCCCAGCATTTT	TRBD1	TRBV10-3	TRBJ1-5	once
CASSLASGNYGYTF	TGTGCCAGCAGCTTAGCGAGCGGGAACTATGGCTACACCTTC	NA	TRBV7-9	TRBJ1-2	NA
CASSPWRQEPNTEAFF	TGCGCCAGCAGCCCCTGGCGACAGGAGCCGAACACTGAAGCTTTCTTT	NA	TRBV5-1	TRBJ1-1	NA
CASRREGETNEKLFF	TGTGCCAGCAGGAGGGAGGGGGAGACTAATGAAAAACTGTTTTTT	NA	TRBV7-9	TRBJ1-4	once
CASSSEETQYF	TGTGCCAGCAGCTCGGAAGAGACCCAGTACTTC	NA	TRBV7-9	TRBJ2-5	NA
CSVEASGFVTEAFF	TGCAGCGTTGAAGCATCAGGTTTTGTTACTGAAGCTTTCTTT	NA	TRBV29-1	TRBJ1-1	NA
CASSALITGRGDIQYF	TGTGCCAGCAGCGCCCTTATTACGGGCAGGGGGGACATTCAGTACTTC	NA	TRBV7-2	TRBJ2-4	NA
CASNGLLVSTDTQYF	TGTGCCAGCAACGGGTTGCTAGTTAGCACAGATACGCAGTATTTT	NA	TRBV7-9	TRBJ2-3	once
CASSLSTSTDTQYF	TGTGCCAGCAGCTTGAGCACTAGCACAGATACGCAGTATTTT	NA	TRBV5-4	TRBJ2-3	few
CASSPNREGGNTIYF	TGCGCCAGCAGCCCCAACAGGGAGGGTGGAAACACCATATATTTT	NA	TRBV4-3	TRBJ1-3	NA
CASSNLESSYNSPLHF	TGTGCCAGTAGCAACCTGGAGAGCTCCTATAATTCACCCCTCCACTTT	NA	TRBV19	TRBJ1-6	NA
CASSSPGGGVTGELFF	TGTGCCAGCAGCTCACCGGGGGGGGGAGTTACCGGGGAGCTGTTTTTT	TRBD2	TRBV27	TRBJ2-2	NA
CASSLAIGGGALTQYF	TGTGCCAGTAGCCTCGCAATTGGCGGGGGGGCTTTGACCCAGTACTTC	TRBD2	TRBV19	TRBJ2-5	once
CATREQGFMNTEAFF	TGTGCCACCAGGGAGCAGGGTTTTATGAACACTGAAGCTTTCTTT	NA	TRBV24-1	TRBJ1-1	NA
CASSVGTLAGYNEQFF	TGTGCCAGCAGCGTAGGGACGCTAGCGGGGTACAATGAGCAGTTCTTC	TRBD2	TRBV9	TRBJ2-1	NA